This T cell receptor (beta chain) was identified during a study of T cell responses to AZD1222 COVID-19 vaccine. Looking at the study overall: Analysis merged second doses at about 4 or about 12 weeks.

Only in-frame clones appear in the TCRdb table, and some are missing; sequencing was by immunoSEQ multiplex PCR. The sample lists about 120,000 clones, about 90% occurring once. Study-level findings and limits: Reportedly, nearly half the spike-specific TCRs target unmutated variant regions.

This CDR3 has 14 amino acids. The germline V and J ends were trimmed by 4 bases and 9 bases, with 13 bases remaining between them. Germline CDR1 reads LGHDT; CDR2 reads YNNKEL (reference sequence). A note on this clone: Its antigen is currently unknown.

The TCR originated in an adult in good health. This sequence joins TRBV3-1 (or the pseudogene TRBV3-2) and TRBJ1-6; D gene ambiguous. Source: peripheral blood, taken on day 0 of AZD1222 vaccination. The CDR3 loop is CASSPAVGPSPLHF. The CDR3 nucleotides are TGTGCCAGCAGCCCCGCAGTAGGACCTTCACCCCTCCACTTT.